These T cell receptor beta chains were read from a single sample in a study of blood T cell repertoires in COVID-19. The method was immunoSEQ multiplex PCR; TCRdb's version includes in-frame clones alone and lacks a portion of them. The table includes 90,000 to 120,000 clones, around 83% detected once. Sequencing used peripheral blood. The receptors here all came from a man in his 70s with acute or convalescent COVID-19. CDR3s include the opening cysteine and the closing phenylalanine or tryptophan. The D gene is left open where the match is weak. Part of the rows lack a size; the others show once, few, many or a class for expanded clones.

v_call	cdr3_length	j_call	clone_size	d_call	cdr3_nt	cdr3_aa
TRBV11-2	16	TRBJ2-2	.	.	TGTGCCAGCCGCTCTCGAGGGGGTCAGGGCACCGGGGAGCTGTTTTTT	CASRSRGGQGTGELFF
TRBV7-9	17	TRBJ2-7	.	TRBD1	TGTGCCAGCAGCAAAGGAGCGTTGAGACAGGGCGAGCACGAGCAGTACTTC	CASSKGALRQGEHEQYF
TRBV19	18	TRBJ2-2	once	TRBD1	TGTGCCAGTAGTATTCTAGGGACAGGGGGCACGAACACCGGGGAGCTGTTTTTT	CASSILGTGGTNTGELFF
TRBV29-1	12	TRBJ2-1	.	TRBD2	TGCAGCGTTCGCGGGGGGGTTGATGAGCAGTTCTTC	CSVRGGVDEQFF
TRBV5-1	15	TRBJ1-6	.	TRBD1	TGCGCCAGCAGCTTAAGGACAGGGGATAATTCGGCCCTCCACTTT	CASSLRTGDNSALHF
TRBV7-8	14	TRBJ1-5	.	TRBD1	TGTGCCAGCAGCGGGACAGGGGAAGGTCAGCCCCAGCATTTT	CASSGTGEGQPQHF
TRBV5-1	16	TRBJ2-2	few	TRBD1	TGCGCCAGCAGCACCTCAGGGGGCGCGGACACCGGGGAGCTGTTTTTT	CASSTSGGADTGELFF
TRBV7-7	16	TRBJ2-2	few	TRBD1	TGTGCCAGCAGCCTCGGGACAGGGGGCCTCACCGGGGAGCTGTTTTTT	CASSLGTGGLTGELFF
TRBV10-2	15	TRBJ1-5	once	.	TGCGCCAGCAGTGGTCAGGAATATAGCAATCAGCCCCAGCATTTT	CASSGQEYSNQPQHF
TRBV12-5	14	TRBJ1-3	.	TRBD1	TGTGCTAGTGGCCAAGACAGGGCGATAGACACCATATATTTT	CASGQDRAIDTIYF
TRBV6-6	14	TRBJ1-6	.	.	TGTGCCAGCACCCTAGGGGGTAAGGGTTCACCCCTCCACTTT	CASTLGGKGSPLHF
TRBV10-3	17	TRBJ2-2	.	TRBD1	TGTGCCATCAGTGGAGGGGGCGGGCGTGGGGACACCGGGGAGCTGTTTTTT	CAISGGGGRGDTGELFF
TRBV7-4	18	TRBJ1-5	few	.	TGTGCCAGCAGCTTAGGAGGGGGACACTCCTATAGCAATCAGCCCCAGCATTTT	CASSLGGGHSYSNQPQHF
TRBV5-1	13	TRBJ2-3	once	.	TGCGCCAGCAGCCCGGCGGGGGCGGATACGCAGTATTTT	CASSPAGADTQYF
TRBV5-1	17	TRBJ2-4	.	TRBD1	TGCGCCAGCAGCTTGGACAGGGGGCACGGAGCCAAAAACATTCAGTACTTC	CASSLDRGHGAKNIQYF
TRBV12-2	18	TRBJ1-2	.	.	TGTGCAAGTCGCTTAGGGAATCTCGGCAGGGCCTATAACTATGGCTACACCTTC	CASRLGNLGRAYNYGYTF
TRBV6-5	16	TRBJ1-2	.	.	TGTGCCAGCAGTTACTCGAGTAGACAGGTTCTCTATGGCTACACCTTC	CASSYSSRQVLYGYTF
TRBV2	16	TRBJ1-5	.	.	TGTGCCAGCAGCCCCGGATGGGGTAGGGGTAATCAGCCCCAGCATTTT	CASSPGWGRGNQPQHF
TRBV2	12	TRBJ2-7	.	.	TGTGCCAATGCGGAACTGGGCTACGAGCAGTACTTC	CANAELGYEQYF
TRBV10-3	15	TRBJ1-6	.	.	TGTGCCGCGCGTCGGGAGGAGGGGACAAGTTCACCCCTCCACTTT	CAARREEGTSSPLHF
TRBV13	14	TRBJ1-2	.	.	TGTGCCAGCAGCTTAGTCACAGGCATCTATGGCTACACCTTC	CASSLVTGIYGYTF
TRBV18	16	TRBJ1-5	.	.	TGTGCCAGCTCACCACTGGGAGGGGATAGCAATCAGCCCCAGCATTTT	CASSPLGGDSNQPQHF
TRBV3-1/TRBV3-2	14	TRBJ2-5	.	.	TGTGCCAGCAGCGAGGTGGGGGGGCGAAAGACCCAGTACTTC	CASSEVGGRKTQYF
TRBV7-3	14	TRBJ1-1	.	TRBD1	TGTGCCAGCAAACTACAGGGGGCGCAAGCTGAAGCTTTCTTT	CASKLQGAQAEAFF
TRBV7-9	13	TRBJ1-1	.	.	TGTGCCAGCAGCTTTGGCGGCGGGTTTGAAGCTTTCTTT	CASSFGGGFEAFF
TRBV28	15	TRBJ2-5	few	TRBD1	TGTGCCAGCAGTCACGCGGGACAGGGGGCGGAGACCCAGTACTTC	CASSHAGQGAETQYF
TRBV5-1	15	TRBJ2-1	.	TRBD1	TGCGCCAGCAGCTTGGGACAGGGGGCCTACAATGAGCAGTTCTTC	CASSLGQGAYNEQFF
TRBV18	15	TRBJ2-7	many	.	TGTGCCAGCTCACCATTGGGGCCTCTTGTGGGCGAGCAGTACTTC	CASSPLGPLVGEQYF
TRBV29-1	13	TRBJ1-2	once	TRBD1	TGCAGCGCCCGGACAGGGGGCGCGGGAGGCTACACCTTC	CSARTGGAGGYTF
TRBV7-2	14	TRBJ1-5	.	.	TGTGCCAGCAGCTATACAGGGAACGATCAGCCCCAGCATTTT	CASSYTGNDQPQHF
TRBV7-2	15	TRBJ1-5	.	.	TGTGCCAGCAGCGCAGACAGTGGGCGGAATCAGCCCCAGCATTTT	CASSADSGRNQPQHF
TRBV29-1	12	TRBJ1-2	.	.	TGCAGCGTGGGCAGCGGACAGTTCGGCTACACCTTC	CSVGSGQFGYTF
TRBV3-1/TRBV3-2	13	TRBJ2-7	.	.	TGTGCCAGCAGCCATCCTGTCCCTCCCGAGCAGTACTTC	CASSHPVPPEQYF
TRBV4-1	16	TRBJ1-1	.	TRBD1	TGCGCCAGCAGCCAAGATCGGGACAGGGGCAACACTGAAGCTTTCTTT	CASSQDRDRGNTEAFF
TRBV6-5	15	TRBJ2-7	.	TRBD1	TGTGCCAGCAGTTACGGGCAGGGGGCCGGGTACGAGCAGTACTTC	CASSYGQGAGYEQYF
TRBV20-1	15	TRBJ2-1	.	TRBD2	TGCAGTGCTAGTAATCTAGCGGGGAATATGAATGAGCAGTTCTTC	CSASNLAGNMNEQFF